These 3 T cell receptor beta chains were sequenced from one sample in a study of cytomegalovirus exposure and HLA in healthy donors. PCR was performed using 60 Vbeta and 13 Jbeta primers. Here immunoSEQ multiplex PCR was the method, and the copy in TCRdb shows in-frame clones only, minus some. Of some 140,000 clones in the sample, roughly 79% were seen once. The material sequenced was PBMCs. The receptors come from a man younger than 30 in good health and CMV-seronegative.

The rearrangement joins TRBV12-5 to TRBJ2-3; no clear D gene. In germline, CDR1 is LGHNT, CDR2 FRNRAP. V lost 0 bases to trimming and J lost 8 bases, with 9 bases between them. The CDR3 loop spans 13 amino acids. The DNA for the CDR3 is TGTGCTAGTGGTTTGGTAGAGGTGGGTACGCAGTATTTT. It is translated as CASGLVEVGTQYF.

CDR3 bases: TGTGCCAGTCGACCCCGGAACAGGGGGGCCTTGAACACTGAAGCTTTCTTT. Its translation is CASRPRNRGALNTEAFF. The V call is TRBV19, the J call TRBJ1-1, with 8 positions matching TRBD1. Germline CDR1 reads LNHDA; CDR2 reads SQIVND (reference sequence). The CDR3 is 17 amino acids. V lost 8 bases and J lost 0; bases outside the gene matches: 14.

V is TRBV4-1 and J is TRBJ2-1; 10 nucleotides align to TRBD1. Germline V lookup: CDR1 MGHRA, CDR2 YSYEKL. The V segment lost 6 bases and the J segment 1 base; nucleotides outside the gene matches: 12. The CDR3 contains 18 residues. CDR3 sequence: CASRSGQGKDGSYNEQFF. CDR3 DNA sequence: TGCGCCAGCAGATCGGGACAGGGGAAGGACGGATCCTACAATGAGCAGTTCTTC.